The T cell receptor beta chain described here comes from a study of blood T cell repertoires in COVID-19. Looking at the study overall: The origin of the acute and convalescent COVID-19 samples was the United States, Italy and Spain. PBMCs, B-cell-depleted T cells, or T cells provided the cDNA or gDNA that made up the material.

The CDR3 runs to 14 residues. The ends were cut back, 6 bases at V and 0 bases at J, with 9 bases in the middle. Germline V lookup: CDR1 SNHLY, CDR2 FYNNEI. Original processing methods: Reference gene primer amplification in the assay estimated nucleated cell counts. Only in-frame clones appear in the TCRdb table, and some are missing; sequencing was by immunoSEQ multiplex PCR. D and trimming come from the DNA, and the V and J calls and clone size come from that table. This table has about 400,000 clones, around 84% appearing once. Sequenced sample: peripheral blood. The receptor was isolated from a human donor in a cohort sampled during active COVID-19. The chain couples TRBV2 to TRBJ1-5; no firm D call. The CDR3 loop is CASSPLNSNQPQHF. CDR3 nucleotides: TGTGCCAGCAGCCCTTTAAATAGCAATCAGCCCCAGCATTTT.